This TCR beta chain emerged from a study of blood T cell repertoires in COVID-19. This table comes from immunoSEQ multiplex PCR, and its TCRdb copy is limited to in-frame clones, with some not included. The repertoire holds approximately 440,000 clones, with 90% as singletons. Trimming took off 6 bases at V and 4 bases at J, with 24 bases between the two ends. Germline assignment: CDR1 MNHEY and CDR2 SMNVEV (reference sequence). The CDR3 runs to 17 residues. Sequences were obtained from PBMCs or T cells enriched from blood (not recorded which). This clonotype was obtained from a man aged 18-30 years who had recovered from COVID-19. The V and J genes are TRBV27 and TRBJ1-1; maybe TRBD1 (5 bases). CDR3 nucleotides: TGTGCCAGCAGCCCCTTTAACCTCAGGGCAGGGTCCACTGAAGCTTTCTTT. This gives the protein CASSPFNLRAGSTEAFF.